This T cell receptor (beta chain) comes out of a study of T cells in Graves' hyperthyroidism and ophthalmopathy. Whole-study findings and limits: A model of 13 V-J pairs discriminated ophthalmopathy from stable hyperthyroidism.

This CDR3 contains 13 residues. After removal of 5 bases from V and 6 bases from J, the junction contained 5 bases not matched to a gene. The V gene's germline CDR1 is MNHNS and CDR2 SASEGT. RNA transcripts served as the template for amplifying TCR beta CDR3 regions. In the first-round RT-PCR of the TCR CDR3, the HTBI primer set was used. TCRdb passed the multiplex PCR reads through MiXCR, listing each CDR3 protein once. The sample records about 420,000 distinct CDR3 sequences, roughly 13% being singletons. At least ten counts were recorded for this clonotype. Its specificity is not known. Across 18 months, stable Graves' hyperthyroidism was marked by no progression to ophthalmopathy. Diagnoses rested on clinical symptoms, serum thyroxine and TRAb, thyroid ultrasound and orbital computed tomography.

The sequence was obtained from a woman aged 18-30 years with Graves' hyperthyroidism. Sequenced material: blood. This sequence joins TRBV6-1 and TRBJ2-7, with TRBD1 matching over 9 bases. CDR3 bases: TGTGCCAGCAGTTCGGGACAGGGTCGCGAGCAGTACTTC. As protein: CASSSGQGREQYF.